This TCR beta chain emerged from a study of T-cell reconstitution after alpha-beta-depleted transplantation in children. This sample's TCRbeta library carried unique molecular identifier barcodes. In TCRdb, the PCR reads were re-called with MiXCR into one record per CDR3 protein. The data show 350,000 to 400,000 distinct CDR3 sequences, roughly 14% seen once. This clonotype has more than one count but fewer than ten. V was pared by 7 bases and J by 3 bases, with 9 bases between. The CDR3 length is 13 residues. Germline lookup yields CDR1 SEHNR and CDR2 FQNEAQ (reference sequence). This sequence originates from a human donor who donated a stem cell graft to a child with Fanconi anemia. V usage is TRBV7-9 and J usage is TRBJ1-4; possibly TRBD1 for D (5 bases). The starting material was PBMCs, obtained from the stem cell graft. The CDR3 sequence: CASIGGANEKLFF. CDR3 sequence (DNA): TGTGCCAGCATCGGGGGAGCTAATGAAAAACTGTTTTTT.